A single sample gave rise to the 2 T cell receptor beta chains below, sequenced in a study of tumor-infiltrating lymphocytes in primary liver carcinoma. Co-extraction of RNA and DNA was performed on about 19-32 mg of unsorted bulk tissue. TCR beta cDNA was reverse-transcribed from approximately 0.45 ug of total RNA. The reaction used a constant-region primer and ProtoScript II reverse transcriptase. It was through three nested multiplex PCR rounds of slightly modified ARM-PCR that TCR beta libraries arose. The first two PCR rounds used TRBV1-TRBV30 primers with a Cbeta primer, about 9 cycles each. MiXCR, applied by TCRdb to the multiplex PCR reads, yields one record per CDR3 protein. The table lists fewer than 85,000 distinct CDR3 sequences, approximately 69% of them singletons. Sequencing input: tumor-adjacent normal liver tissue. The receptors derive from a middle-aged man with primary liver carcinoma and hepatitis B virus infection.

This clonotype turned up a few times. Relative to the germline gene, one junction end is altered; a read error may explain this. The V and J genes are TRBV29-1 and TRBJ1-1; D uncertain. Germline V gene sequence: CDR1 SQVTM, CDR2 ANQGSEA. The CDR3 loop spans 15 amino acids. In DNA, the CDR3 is TGCAGTGTTGGTGGAGGATGGGGTATGAACGCTGAAGCTTTCTTT. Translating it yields CSVGGGWGMNAEAFF.

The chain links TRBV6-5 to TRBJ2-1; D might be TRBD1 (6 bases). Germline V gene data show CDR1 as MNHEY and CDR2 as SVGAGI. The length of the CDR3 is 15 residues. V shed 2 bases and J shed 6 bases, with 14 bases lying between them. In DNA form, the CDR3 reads TGTGCCAGCAGTTACGGGGCAGGGGCGTTCAATGAGCAGTTCTTC. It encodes CASSYGAGAFNEQFF.